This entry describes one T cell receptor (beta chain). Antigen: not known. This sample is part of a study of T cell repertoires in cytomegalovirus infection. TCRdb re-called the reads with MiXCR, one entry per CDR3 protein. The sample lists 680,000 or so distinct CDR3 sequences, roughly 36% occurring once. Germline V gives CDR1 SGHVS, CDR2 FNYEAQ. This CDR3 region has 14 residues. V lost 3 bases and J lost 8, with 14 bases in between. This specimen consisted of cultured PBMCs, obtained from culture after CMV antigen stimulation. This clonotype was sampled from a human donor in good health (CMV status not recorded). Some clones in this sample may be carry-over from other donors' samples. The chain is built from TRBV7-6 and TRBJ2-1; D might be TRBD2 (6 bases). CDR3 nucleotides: TGTGCCAGCAGCTTTTGGCGGGGTTTGGATGAGCAGTTCTTC. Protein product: CASSFWRGLDEQFF. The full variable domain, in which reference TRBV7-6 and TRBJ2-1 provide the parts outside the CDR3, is GAGVSQSPRYKVTKRGQDVALRCDPISGHVSLYWYRQALGQGPEFLTYFNYEAQQDKSGLPNDRFSAERPEGSISTLTIQRTEQRDSAMYRCASSFWRGLDEQFFGPGTRLTVL.